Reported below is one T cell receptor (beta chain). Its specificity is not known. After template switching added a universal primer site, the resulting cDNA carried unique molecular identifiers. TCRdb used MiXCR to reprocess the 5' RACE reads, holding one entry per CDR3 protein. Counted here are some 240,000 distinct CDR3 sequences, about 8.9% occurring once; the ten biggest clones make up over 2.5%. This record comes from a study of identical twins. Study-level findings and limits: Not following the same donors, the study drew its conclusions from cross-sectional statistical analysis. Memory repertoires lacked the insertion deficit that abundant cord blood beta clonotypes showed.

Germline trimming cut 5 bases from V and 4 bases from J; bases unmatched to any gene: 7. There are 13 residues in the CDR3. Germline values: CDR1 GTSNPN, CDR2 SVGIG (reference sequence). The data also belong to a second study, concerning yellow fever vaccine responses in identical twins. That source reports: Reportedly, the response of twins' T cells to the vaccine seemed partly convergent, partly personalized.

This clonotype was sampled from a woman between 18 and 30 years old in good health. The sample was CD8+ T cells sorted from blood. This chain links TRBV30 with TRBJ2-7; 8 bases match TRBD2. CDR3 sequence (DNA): TGTGCCTGGGGACTAGCCGCTAGTTACGAGCAGTACTTC. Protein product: CAWGLAASYEQYF.